These 29 T cell receptor beta chains were all obtained from the same sample, sequenced in a study of a mutant IDH1 vaccine in newly diagnosed glioma. Time point described: week 47, end of study. Alongside topical imiquimod, each dose of vaccine comprised 300 ug of mutant IDH1 20-mer peptide. Antigens for these TCRs are unknown. Only in-frame clones appear in the TCRdb table, and some are missing; sequencing was by immunoSEQ multiplex PCR. The table has approximately 33,000 clones, 75% seen once. The input for sequencing was PBMCs, taken from a glioma patient whose treatment included an IDH1 peptide vaccine. These receptors were collected from a man aged 35 to 55 with glioma.

V and J are TRBV27 and TRBJ2-1; 12 nucleotides match TRBD2. CDR3 length equals 21 residues. Trimming at V came to 4 bases and at J to 4 bases, leaving 20 bases not matched to a gene. The V gene's germline CDR1 is MNHEY and CDR2 SMNVEV (reference sequence). The CDR3 here is CASSSYGGRTSGRRGYNEQFF. CDR3 sequence (DNA): TGTGCCAGCAGTTCCTACGGTGGGCGCACTAGCGGGAGGAGGGGTTACAATGAGCAGTTCTTC.

The rearrangement joins TRBV11-3 to TRBJ2-5; no clear D gene. V dropped 8 bases and J dropped 2 bases, with 9 bases sitting between them. CDR3 length equals 12 residues. Germline lookup yields CDR1 SGHNT and CDR2 YENEEA. CDR3 loop: CASSDGQETQYF. The CDR3 coding sequence is TGTGCCAGCTCAGACGGACAAGAGACCCAGTACTTC.

V gene TRBV2 combines with J gene TRBJ2-7, with 10 positions matching TRBD2. V lost 8 bases, J lost 7 bases, and 14 bases stayed unmatched. Germline values: CDR1 SNHLY, CDR2 FYNNEI. The CDR3 has 15 residues. The CDR3 spells CASEPYLLAGEEQYF. CDR3 bases: TGTGCCAGCGAACCCTATCTCCTAGCGGGAGAGGAGCAGTACTTC.

The chain couples TRBV4-3 to TRBJ1-1; D remains ambiguous. Trimming took off 0 bases at V and 4 bases at J, with 6 bases between the two ends. Germline values: CDR1 LGHNA, CDR2 YSLEER. This CDR3 spans 13 amino acids. The CDR3 loop is CASSQEVGTEAFF. CDR3 in DNA: TGCGCCAGCAGCCAAGAGGTCGGCACTGAAGCTTTCTTT.

This clone was counted a single time. J is TRBJ2-7 and V is TRBV10-1; D is undetermined. Germline assignment: CDR1 WNHNN and CDR2 SYGVQD (reference sequence). The V end lost 0 bases, the J end lost 6 bases, and 9 bases lay between the germline ends. There are 13 residues in the CDR3. Here the CDR3 DNA reads TGCGCCAGCAGTGAGTCGGCGCTTGCCGAGCAGTACGTC. As protein: CASSESALAEQYV.

The rearrangement links TRBV5-1 to TRBJ1-1, with 9 bases identical to TRBD1. Trimming took 4 bases from V and 4 from J; bases not matched to a gene: 5. Germline V gene data show CDR1 as SGHRS and CDR2 as YFSETQ. CDR3 length: 14 amino acids. CDR3 nucleotides: TGCGCCAGCAGCCTCGACAGGGGGACCACTGAAGCTTTCTTT. Its protein product is CASSLDRGTTEAFF.

The genes are TRBV4-1 and TRBJ2-1; 11 bases are shared with TRBD2. V lost 1 base, J lost 7 bases, and 12 bases stayed unmatched. The CDR3 spans 18 residues. From germline, CDR1 is MGHRA and CDR2 YSYEKL. CDR3: CASSQADMGLAGGNEQFF. DNA for the CDR3: TGCGCCAGCAGCCAAGCAGACATGGGCCTAGCGGGAGGAAATGAGCAGTTCTTC.

The chain combines TRBV19 with TRBJ2-3; 7 bases map to TRBD2. Losses at the gene ends were 3 bases for V and 9 bases for J; bases not matched to a gene: 9. The CDR3 is 14 residues long. Germline V lookup: CDR1 LNHDA, CDR2 SQIVND (reference sequence). The chain's CDR3 is CASSIPGGLETQYF. Here the CDR3 DNA reads TGTGCCAGTAGTATCCCGGGAGGTTTGGAGACGCAGTATTTT.

This clone was counted a few times. The rearrangement uses TRBV7-8 and TRBJ2-3; tentatively, D is TRBD2 (6 bases). The germline V gene encodes CDR1 SGHVS and CDR2 FQNEAQ. CDR3 length equals 14 residues. The V end was cut by 1 base, the J end by 6 bases, with 11 bases between. The CDR3 sequence: CASSLVREADTQYF. As DNA, the CDR3 is TGTGCCAGCAGCTTAGTAAGGGAGGCGGATACGCAGTATTTT.

J is TRBJ1-2 and V is TRBV20-1, with D unclear. This CDR3 is built from 11 residues. Germline loops: CDR1 DFQATT, CDR2 SNEGSKA (reference sequence). The ends were cut back, 3 bases at V and 4 bases at J, with 6 bases in the middle. This CDR3 reads CSASGPYGYTF. The CDR3 nucleotides read TGCAGTGCTAGTGGGCCCTATGGCTACACCTTC.

The CDR3 spells CASSFGEGGPQETQYF. As DNA, the CDR3 is TGTGCCAGCAGCTTTGGGGAGGGAGGGCCACAAGAGACCCAGTACTTC. The rearrangement uses TRBV5-8 and TRBJ2-5; 7 nucleotides line up with TRBD2. This CDR3 comprises 16 residues. After removal of 2 bases from V and 2 bases from J, the junction contained 9 bases not matched to a gene. Germline V gene lookup returns CDR1 SGHTS and CDR2 YDEGEE.

This chain connects TRBV7-9 to TRBJ2-1, with 12 bases that match TRBD2. Germline V lookup: CDR1 SEHNR, CDR2 FQNEAQ (reference sequence). V was pared by 5 bases and J by 2 bases, with 7 bases of the junction left unmatched. CDR3 length equals 17 residues. CDR3 coding DNA: TGTGCCAGCAGCCCGCACAGACTAGCGGGGGCCTACAATGAGCAGTTCTTC. Protein: CASSPHRLAGAYNEQFF.

The V gene is TRBV27, the J gene TRBJ1-1; D is ambiguous. Germline loops: CDR1 MNHEY, CDR2 SMNVEV (reference sequence). CDR3 size: 13 residues. Trimming stripped 6 bases from V and 6 bases from J, with 14 bases between. The CDR3 DNA follows: TGTGCCAGCAGCACTCCAGGATTCGCTGAAGCTTTCTTT. Its translation is CASSTPGFAEAFF.

The J gene is TRBJ2-7, the V gene TRBV4-2; D call uncertain. This CDR3 contains 14 residues. Per the germline V gene, CDR1 is LGHNA and CDR2 is YNFKEQ. With 0 bases removed from V and 6 bases from J, the gap between germline ends came to 12 bases. CDR3 sequence (DNA): TGTGCCAGCAGCCAAGAACTTAGGGCGTCCGAGCAGTACTTC. Its translation: CASSQELRASEQYF.

The V gene is TRBV27, the J gene TRBJ1-1, with D hard to call. The CDR3 covers 14 residues. Germline V gene lookup returns CDR1 MNHEY and CDR2 SMNVEV (reference sequence). V lost 5 bases to trimming and J lost 1 base, with 11 bases between them. The CDR3 loop reads CASSRAPGNTEAFF. CDR3 in DNA: TGTGCCAGCAGTCGGGCCCCGGGGAACACTGAAGCTTTCTTT.

The chain recombines TRBV7-9 with TRBJ2-1; TRBD2 agrees at 8 bases. Trimming took 8 bases from V and 2 from J; bases not matched to a gene: 5. Germline CDR1 reads SEHNR; CDR2 reads FQNEAQ (reference sequence). The CDR3 spans 14 residues. CDR3 nucleotide sequence: TGTGCCAGCGATATAGCGGGGACCTACAATGAGCAGTTCTTC. It specifies CASDIAGTYNEQFF.

The chain is built from TRBV14 and TRBJ2-6, with D perhaps TRBD1 (5 bases). The CDR3 loop spans 16 amino acids. CDR1 is SGHDN and CDR2 is FVKESK in the germline V gene. V gave up 3 bases and J gave up 2 bases, with 11 bases separating them. The CDR3, as DNA: TGTGCCAGCAGCCAGGGCGCAGGGCCTGGGGCCAACGTCCTGACTTTC. Translating gives CASSQGAGPGANVLTF.

This rearrangement joins TRBV4-1 to TRBJ2-2, with 7 bases aligning to TRBD2. There are 17 residues in the CDR3. Germline loops: CDR1 MGHRA, CDR2 YSYEKL. The ends lost 0 bases at V and 4 bases at J; junction bases unmatched: 8. CDR3 amino acids: CASSQEGLAVGTGELFF. The CDR3 bases are TGCGCCAGCAGCCAAGAAGGGCTAGCGGTAGGCACCGGGGAGCTGTTTTTT.

This chain links TRBV9 with TRBJ1-5; unclear D gene. CDR3 size: 14 residues. Trimming pared 0 bases from V and 7 bases from J, leaving 11 bases between. CDR1 and CDR2 (germline): SGDLS, YYNGEE. The CDR3 DNA reads as TGTGCCAGCAGCGTAGGGACCGCTAGCCAGCCCCAGCATTTT. It encodes CASSVGTASQPQHF.

This rearrangement joins TRBV9 to TRBJ2-1; the D is unclear. V was shortened by 0 bases and J by 8 bases, with 6 bases between the two germline ends. The CDR3 length is 12 residues. From germline, CDR1 is SGDLS and CDR2 YYNGEE. The CDR3 nucleotides are TGTGCCAGCAGCGTAGGATTAGATGAGCAGTTCTTC. Translating gives CASSVGLDEQFF.

The V and J genes are TRBV5-6 and TRBJ2-1; D ambiguous. The CDR3 runs to 13 residues. CDR1 and CDR2 from the germline V gene are SGHDT and YYEEEE. Trimming shortened V by 2 bases and J by 5 bases, and 8 bases separated the two germline ends. The CDR3 DNA is TGTGCCAGCAGCTTTGACACCGACAATGAGCAGTTCTTC. It encodes CASSFDTDNEQFF.

The chain links TRBV27 to TRBJ1-1; D perhaps matches TRBD1 (6 bases). V lost 5 bases and J lost 3, with 13 bases in between. CDR1 and CDR2 from the germline V gene are MNHEY and SMNVEV (reference sequence). The CDR3 consists of 14 residues. As DNA, the CDR3 is TGTGCCAGCAGTCCGGTACAGGGTTACACTGAAGCTTTCTTT. It yields the protein CASSPVQGYTEAFF.

This clone was observed a few times. The chain couples TRBV5-6 to TRBJ1-1; TRBD1 is a possible D gene (5 bases). CDR1 and CDR2 (germline): SGHDT, YYEEEE. This CDR3 contains 12 residues. The germline V and J ends were trimmed by 4 bases and 3 bases, with 7 bases remaining between them. CDR3: CASSRGDTEAFF. The CDR3 DNA is TGTGCCAGCAGCCGAGGGGACACTGAAGCTTTCTTT. Based on the CDR3 plus reference TRBV5-6 and TRBJ1-1, the full variable domain is DAGVTQSPTHLIKTRGQQVTLRCSPKSGHDTVSWYQQALGQGPQFIFQYYEEEERQRGNFPDRFSGHQFPNYSSELNVNALLLGDSALYLCASSRGDTEAFFGQGTRLTVV.

The chain carries TRBV11-2 and TRBJ2-1, with D perhaps matching TRBD2 (6 bases). Germline V gene data show CDR1 as SGHAT and CDR2 as FQNNGV. The V end was cut by 0 bases, the J end by 4 bases, with 16 bases between. The CDR3 runs to 17 residues. This chain's CDR3 is CASSLDRAGRGYNEQFF. The CDR3, as DNA: TGTGCCAGCAGCTTAGATCGGGCGGGCCGGGGGTACAATGAGCAGTTCTTC.

V and J are TRBV4-3 and TRBJ1-5; D is perhaps TRBD1 (5 bases). The germline V gene has CDR1 LGHNA and CDR2 YSLEER. The CDR3 consists of 18 residues. The V end was cut by 0 bases, the J end by 3 bases, with 18 bases between. This CDR3 is CASSQELVIQGPNQPQHF. Written as DNA, the CDR3 is TGCGCCAGCAGCCAAGAACTTGTCATCCAGGGCCCCAATCAGCCCCAGCATTTT.

The chain couples TRBV5-1 to TRBJ1-2, with D possibly TRBD1 on 6 matching bases. Trimming took 4 bases from V and 2 from J, leaving 12 bases between them. The CDR3 sequence is 14 residues long. Germline V gene sequence: CDR1 SGHRS, CDR2 YFSETQ. The CDR3 DNA follows: TGCGCCAGCAGCAGCGGACAGCGGAACTATGGCTACACCTTC. It is translated as CASSSGQRNYGYTF. The full variable domain, rest sourced from reference TRBV5-1 and TRBJ1-2, is KAGVTQTPRYLIKTRGQQVTLSCSPISGHRSVSWYQQTPGQGLQFLFEYFSETQRNKGNFPGRFSGRQFSNSRSEMNVSTLELGDSALYLCASSSGQRNYGYTFGSGTRLTVV.

This clone was counted between two and nine times. The chain carries TRBV7-2 and TRBJ1-1; maybe TRBD1 (6 bases). V lost 5 bases and J 0 bases, leaving 13 bases between the germline ends. Per germline, CDR1 SGHTA and CDR2 FQGNSA. The CDR3 is 15 amino acids. The CDR3: CASSLRQAMNTEAFF. CDR3 nucleotide sequence: TGTGCCAGCAGCCTTCGACAGGCCATGAACACTGAAGCTTTCTTT.

The gene calls are TRBV7-8 and TRBJ2-3; a weak D match, TRBD1 (5 bases). The germline gives CDR1 SGHVS, CDR2 FQNEAQ. The V gene lost 5 bases and the J gene lost 2 bases, with 14 bases spanning the gap. The CDR3 extends over 15 amino acids. Written as DNA, the CDR3 is TGTGCCAGCAGCCTTAAGGGGCGGCCCACAGATACGCAGTATTTT. Protein sequence: CASSLKGRPTDTQYF.

The chain uses TRBV7-2 and TRBJ2-2, with D perhaps being TRBD1 or TRBD2 (5 bases each). Germline-derived CDR1 and CDR2 are SGHTA and FQGNSA. The CDR3 runs 15 residues. The V end was cut by 5 bases, the J end by 7 bases, with 17 bases between. CDR3 in amino acids: CASSPTRGIFGELFF. CDR3 DNA: TGTGCCAGCAGCCCTACGAGGGGTATTTTCGGGGAGCTGTTTTTT.